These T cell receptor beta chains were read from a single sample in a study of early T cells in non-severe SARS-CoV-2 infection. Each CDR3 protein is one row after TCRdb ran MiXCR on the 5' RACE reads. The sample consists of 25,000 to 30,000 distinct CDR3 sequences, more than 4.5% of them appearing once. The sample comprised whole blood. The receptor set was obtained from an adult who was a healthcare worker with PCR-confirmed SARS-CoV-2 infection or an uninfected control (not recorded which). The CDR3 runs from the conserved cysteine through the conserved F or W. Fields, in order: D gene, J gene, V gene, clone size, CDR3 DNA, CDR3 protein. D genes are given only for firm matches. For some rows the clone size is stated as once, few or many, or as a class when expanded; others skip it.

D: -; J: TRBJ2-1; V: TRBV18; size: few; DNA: TGTGCCAGCTCACCACTCCGCAATGAGCAGTTCTTC; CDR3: CASSPLRNEQFF
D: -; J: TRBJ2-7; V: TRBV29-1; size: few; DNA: TGCAGCGTTGCATCCGGGGCTCCAACCCAAGAGCAGTACTTC; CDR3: CSVASGAPTQEQYF
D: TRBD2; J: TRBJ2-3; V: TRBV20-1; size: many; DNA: TGCAGTGCTACCCGGACTAGCTATACGCAGTATTTT; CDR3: CSATRTSYTQYF
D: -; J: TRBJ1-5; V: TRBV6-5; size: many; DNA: TGTGCCAGCAGTCGACATGCCAATCAGCCCCAGCATTTT; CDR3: CASSRHANQPQHF
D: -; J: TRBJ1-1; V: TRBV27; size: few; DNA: TGTGCCAGCAGTTTATCAGTGGGACGCCAGAACACTGAAGCTTTCTTT; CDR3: CASSLSVGRQNTEAFF
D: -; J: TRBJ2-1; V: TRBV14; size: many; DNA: TGTGCCAGCAGGAGGGGTCAATACAATGAGCAGTTCTTC; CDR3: CASRRGQYNEQFF
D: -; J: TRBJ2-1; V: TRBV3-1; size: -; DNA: TGTGCCAGCAGCACCCACTTGATGCAGCAGTTCTTC; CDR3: CASSTHLMQQFF
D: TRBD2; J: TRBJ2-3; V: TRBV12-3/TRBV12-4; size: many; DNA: TGTGCCAGCAGCACTTGGACTAGCGGATTCCAAGATACGCAGTATTTT; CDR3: CASSTWTSGFQDTQYF
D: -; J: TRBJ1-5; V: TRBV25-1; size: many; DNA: TGTGCCAGCAGTGATGGCAGCAATAGCAATCAGCCCCAGCATTTT; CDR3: CASSDGSNSNQPQHF
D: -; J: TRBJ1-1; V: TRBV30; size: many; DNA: TGTGCCCGGCGGGAGGGAACTGAAGCTTTCTTT; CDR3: CARREGTEAFF
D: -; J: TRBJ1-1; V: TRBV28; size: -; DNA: TGTGCCAGCAGACCGTCACTGAAGGGGGACACTGAAGCTTTCTTT; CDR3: CASRPSLKGDTEAFF
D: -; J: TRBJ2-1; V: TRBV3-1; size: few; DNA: TGTGCCAGCAGTCAGGACTATGCCTCCAATGAGCAGTTCTTC; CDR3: CASSQDYASNEQFF
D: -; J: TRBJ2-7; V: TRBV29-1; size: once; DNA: TGCAGCACCTCAGAGACGGTCACGGGAGAGCAGTACTTC; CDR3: CSTSETVTGEQYF
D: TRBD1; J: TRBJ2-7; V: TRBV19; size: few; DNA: TGTGCCAGTAAGGGGGACAGATCCTACGAGCAGTACTTC; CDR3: CASKGDRSYEQYF
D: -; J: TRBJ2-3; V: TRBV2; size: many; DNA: TGTGCCAGCGGAGAGGATACGCAGTATTTT; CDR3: CASGEDTQYF
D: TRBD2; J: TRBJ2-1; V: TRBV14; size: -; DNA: TGTGCCAGCAGCGAAGGACTAGCGTATACCAATGAGCAGTTCTTC; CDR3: CASSEGLAYTNEQFF
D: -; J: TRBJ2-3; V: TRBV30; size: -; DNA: TGTGCCTGGGGGGGCGGAGGGGACACAGATACGCAGTATTTT; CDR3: CAWGGGGDTDTQYF